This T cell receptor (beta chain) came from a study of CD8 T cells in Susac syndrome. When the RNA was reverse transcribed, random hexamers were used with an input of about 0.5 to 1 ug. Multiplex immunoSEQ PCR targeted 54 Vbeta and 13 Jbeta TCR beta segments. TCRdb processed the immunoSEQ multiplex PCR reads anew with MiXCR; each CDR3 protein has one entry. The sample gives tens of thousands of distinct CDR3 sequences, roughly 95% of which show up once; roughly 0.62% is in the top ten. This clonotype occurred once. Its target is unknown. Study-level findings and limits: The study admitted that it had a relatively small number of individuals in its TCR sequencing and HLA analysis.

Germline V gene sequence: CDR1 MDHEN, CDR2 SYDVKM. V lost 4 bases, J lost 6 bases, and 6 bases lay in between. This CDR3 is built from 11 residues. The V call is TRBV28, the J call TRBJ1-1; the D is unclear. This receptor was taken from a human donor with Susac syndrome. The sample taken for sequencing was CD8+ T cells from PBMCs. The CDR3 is CASSYGAEAFF. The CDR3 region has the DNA TGTGCCAGCAGTTACGGGGCTGAAGCTTTCTTT.